The present TCR beta chain was sequenced within a study of regulatory T cells in long-lasting Graves disease. Study conclusions and caveats: Persistent disease showed a preference for TRBV28, TRBJ1-2 and TRBJ2-5.

The ends were cut back, 7 bases at V and 5 bases at J, with 20 bases in the middle. CDR3 length equals 14 residues. Germline assignment: CDR1 DFQATT and CDR2 SNEGSKA (reference sequence). Time point specified: newly diagnosed GD, antithyroid drugs for less than 3 months. Preparation of the TCR library used RNA extracted from PBMCs. This clonotype was picked up a small number of times. The antigen remains unidentified. Investigators prepared the TCR beta libraries by applying iRepertoire HTBI primers and Arm-PCR of CDR3 regions. The authors' processing: Detected in the samples were over 55 TRBV and more than 11 TRBJ segments. TCRdb re-derived calls from the multiplex PCR reads in MiXCR, one entry per CDR3 protein. These V and J calls originate from TCRdb's pipeline instead of the authors' own analysis. The data contain hundreds of thousands of distinct CDR3 sequences, approximately 16% of them seen just once; the ten biggest clones take up roughly 30%.

These data also featured in a second study, about T cells in Graves' hyperthyroidism and ophthalmopathy. From that second work: The authors' 13 V-J model separated ophthalmopathy from stable hyperthyroidism.

The material sequenced was peripheral blood mononuclear cells (PBMCs), taken at new diagnosis, from a patient treated with antithyroid drugs. The TCR comes from a man aged 40-49 years with Graves disease. The chain uses TRBV20-1 and TRBJ1-2; weak D call: TRBD1 (5 bases). The CDR3 reads CSVPAGGIGYGYTF. The DNA of the CDR3 is TGCAGTGTCCCGGCGGGGGGAATTGGGTATGGCTACACCTTC.